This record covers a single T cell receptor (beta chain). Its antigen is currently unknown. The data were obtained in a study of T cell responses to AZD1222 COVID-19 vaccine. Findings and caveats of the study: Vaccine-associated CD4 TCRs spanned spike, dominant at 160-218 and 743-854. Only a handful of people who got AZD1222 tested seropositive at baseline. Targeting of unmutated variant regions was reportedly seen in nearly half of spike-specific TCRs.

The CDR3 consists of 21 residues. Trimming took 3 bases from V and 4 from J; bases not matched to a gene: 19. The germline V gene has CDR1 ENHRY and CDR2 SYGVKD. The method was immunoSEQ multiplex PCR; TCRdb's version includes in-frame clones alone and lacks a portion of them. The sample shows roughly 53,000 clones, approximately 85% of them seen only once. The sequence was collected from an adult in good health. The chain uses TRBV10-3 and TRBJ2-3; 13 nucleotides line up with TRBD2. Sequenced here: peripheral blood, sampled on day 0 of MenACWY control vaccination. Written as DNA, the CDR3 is TGTGCCATCAGTGACGAAGGGGTAGGACTAGCGGGAGACCCATCCCCAGATACGCAGTATTTT. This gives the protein CAISDEGVGLAGDPSPDTQYF.